The source of this T cell receptor beta chain is a study of T-cell reconstitution after alpha-beta-depleted transplantation in children. This sample's TCRbeta library carried unique molecular identifier barcodes. TCRdb re-called the PCR reads with MiXCR, one entry per CDR3 protein. Of about a million distinct CDR3 sequences listed, about 30% are singletons. Turning to this clonotype: Its antigen remains unknown.

Study findings and constraints: Alpha-beta T cells about two months after transplant reportedly derived from several hundred expanded graft clones. T cells produced anew were the main source of T-cell counts and diversity one year after transplant.

This specimen was PBMCs, mostly from graft donor cells, taken 360 days after TCRalphabeta/CD19-depleted stem cell transplant. The TCR comes from a boy younger than two who had a stem cell transplant for SCID, so the T cells may come from the graft donor.

The CDR3 spells CASSSLAREGEQYF. Written as DNA, the CDR3 is TGTGCCAGCTCATCCCTTGCCAGGGAGGGCGAGCAGTACTTC. The rearrangement joins TRBV18 to TRBJ2-7, with 7 bases identical to TRBD2. After removal of 5 bases from V and 6 bases from J, the junction contained 10 bases not matched to a gene. CDR1 is KGHSH and CDR2 is LQKENI in the germline V gene. This CDR3 is built from 14 residues. The full variable domain, in which reference TRBV18 and TRBJ2-7 provide the parts outside the CDR3, is NAGVMQNPRHLVRRRGQEARLRCSPMKGHSHVYWYRQLPEEGLKFMVYLQKENIIDESGMPKERFSAEFPKEGPSILRIQQVVRGDSAAYFCASSSLAREGEQYFGPGTRLTVT.